The sample holds a few counts of the clone carrying this TCR beta chain. CDR1 and CDR2 (germline): SNHLY, FYNNEI. Trimming removed 3 bases at V and 4 bases at J, with 4 bases between. CDR3 size: 12 residues. Regarding time point: persistent/refractory GD, antithyroid drugs over 5 years with positive TRAb. There was RNA extracted from PBMCs, and the TCR library was made from it. The data were obtained in a study of regulatory T cells in long-lasting Graves disease. According to the study, TCR beta libraries were built with iRepertoire HTBI primers and CDR3-region Arm-PCR. TCRdb re-derived calls from the multiplex PCR reads in MiXCR, one entry per CDR3 protein. The sample lists about 660,000 distinct CDR3 sequences, around 30% occurring once.

Here the sequenced sample was peripheral blood mononuclear cells (PBMCs), taken when the disease was refractory, from a patient treated with antithyroid drugs. This TCR was recovered from a female donor with Graves disease. The chain joins TRBV2 to TRBJ1-3; D call uncertain. The DNA of the CDR3 is TGTGCCAGCAGTGAGCCCGGAAACACCATATATTTT. Encoded protein: CASSEPGNTIYF.